The clone carrying this T cell receptor beta chain was detected a few times. The source of the sample is a study of OX40 agonist ivuxolimab in advanced cancers. Study background: Dose-escalation subjects each had hepatocellular carcinoma, melanoma, renal cell or head and neck cancer.

Sequencing was performed with immunoSEQ multiplex PCR; in TCRdb, only in-frame clones are kept and a portion is missing. The top ten clones hold about 2.3% of a sample with around 79,000 clones, 91% of them seen once. The CDR3 length is 13 residues. Trimming at V came to 3 bases and at J to 4 bases, leaving 2 bases not matched to a gene. Germline-derived CDR1 and CDR2 are GTSNPN and SVGIG (reference sequence). This sequence joins TRBV30 and TRBJ1-4; 7 bases are a match to TRBD1. The input for sequencing was CD4+ or CD8+ T cells sorted from blood, taken in a trial of the OX40 agonist ivuxolimab. The receptor's source is an adult with an advanced solid tumor such as melanoma, head and neck, liver or kidney cancer. CDR3 in DNA: TGTGCCTGGAGGGGACAGAATAATGAAAAACTGTTTTTT. The encoded protein is CAWRGQNNEKLFF.